This T cell receptor beta chain was sequenced for a study of blood T cell repertoires in COVID-19. Whole-study context: PBMCs, B-cell-depleted T cells, or T cells provided the cDNA or gDNA that made up the material.

Only in-frame clones appear in the TCRdb table, and some are missing; sequencing was by immunoSEQ multiplex PCR. The repertoire holds about 76,000 clones, roughly 80% seen once, with under 20% in the top ten. The CDR3 is 15 amino acids. Germline CDR1 and CDR2: KGHDR and SFDVKD. V was pared by 7 bases and J by 6 bases, with 17 bases between. This TCR was sampled from a woman between 55 and 75 years old with acute or convalescent COVID-19. Specimen: peripheral blood. The V call is TRBV24-1, the J call TRBJ1-4; D is possibly TRBD1 (6 bases). CDR3 DNA: TGTGCCACCAGCAAGGGGGGGACCAAGGATGAAAAACTGTTTTTT. Translated: CATSKGGTKDEKLFF.